This T cell receptor (beta chain) was profiled in a study of blood T cell repertoires in COVID-19. For the study at large: Collection of acute and convalescent COVID-19 samples took place in the United States, Italy and Spain. The analysed material was cDNA or gDNA that came from T cells, B-cell-depleted T cells, or PBMCs.

Clones were sequenced by immunoSEQ multiplex PCR, and TCRdb holds only the in-frame ones, with some missing. Of approximately 200,000 clones detected, roughly 88% appear once; the ten largest clones hold 4% to 5%. From germline, CDR1 is SGHDT and CDR2 YYEEEE. V was cut by 4 bases and J by 0 bases, with 15 bases left in between. This CDR3 region has 16 residues. The specimen was peripheral blood. The TCR was taken from a woman aged 25 to 39 with acute or convalescent COVID-19. This chain links TRBV5-6 with TRBJ2-3; D remains unclear. CDR3 sequence reads: CASSLSTLRSTDTQYF. In nucleotides, the CDR3 is TGTGCCAGCAGCCTTTCGACTCTGCGAAGCACAGATACGCAGTATTTT.